This is a list of T cell receptor beta chains from one sample in a study of cytomegalovirus exposure and HLA in healthy donors. Produced via immunoSEQ multiplex PCR; TCRdb's table is partial and in-frame only. The sample holds 150,000 to 200,000 clones, 84% seen once. Material for sequencing was PBMCs. The receptors originated from a woman between 50 and 59 years old in good health and CMV-seropositive. Each CDR3 is given with its conserved first and last residue. For some rows the clone size is stated as once, few or many, or as a class when expanded; others skip it.

CDR3 protein | J gene | clone size | V gene | CDR3 length
CASSPDMEETQYF | TRBJ2-5 | - | TRBV5-4 | 13
CASRPTGYITGELFF | TRBJ2-2 | - | TRBV6-5 | 15
CASGRGNTEAFF | TRBJ1-1 | - | TRBV5-1 | 12
CASSYDRGDSPLHF | TRBJ1-6 | few | TRBV6-5 | 14
CASSDSTSGGHEQFF | TRBJ2-1 | - | TRBV6-4 | 15
CASSQVTEGQPQHF | TRBJ1-5 | - | TRBV4-1 | 14
CASSARDRANTGELFF | TRBJ2-2 | few | TRBV25-1 | 16
CSARTGNGYTF | TRBJ1-2 | - | TRBV20-1 | 11
CASSLGQGGSPLHF | TRBJ1-6 | - | TRBV7-2 | 14
CASSVGRENTEAFF | TRBJ1-1 | - | TRBV9 | 14
CASSQTGGLEQFF | TRBJ2-1 | - | TRBV4-2 | 13
CASSLWGLPGTEAFF | TRBJ1-1 | - | TRBV27 | 15
CASSFGRRTDTQYF | TRBJ2-3 | once | TRBV7-8 | 14
CASSWNGGGGGTDTQYF | TRBJ2-3 | - | TRBV11-2 | 17
CASSLDPNREQFF | TRBJ2-1 | - | TRBV11-2 | 13
CASSQEDSGSTDTQYF | TRBJ2-3 | - | TRBV4-3 | 16
CASSQDPGGGSGNTIYF | TRBJ1-3 | once | TRBV4-2 | 17
CASSARGGQETQYF | TRBJ2-5 | - | TRBV11-3 | 14
CASSLGLAGGAEASTDTQYF | TRBJ2-3 | - | TRBV12-1 | 20
CASKRTRDYHEQYF | TRBJ2-7 | - | TRBV2 | 14
CASSLTGTYEQYF | TRBJ2-7 | - | TRBV27 | 13
CASSELAGGTGELFF | TRBJ2-2 | - | TRBV7-9 | 15
CASSTGGADGYTF | TRBJ1-2 | once | TRBV5-1 | 13
CATLIDSSYNSPLHF | TRBJ1-6 | - | TRBV2 | 15
CATSFEAAVTIQYF | TRBJ2-4 | - | TRBV15 | 14
CASSQDNWGEGGNIQYF | TRBJ2-4 | - | TRBV4-2 | 17
CASSPTGGSPYEQYF | TRBJ2-7 | - | TRBV18 | 15
CASSSVRGGNSPLHF | TRBJ1-6 | - | TRBV6-5 | 15
CATRGGQPQHF | TRBJ1-5 | once | TRBV5-1 | 11
CASSLVTSGGNEQFF | TRBJ2-1 | - | TRBV11-2 | 15
CASRTGGLGNEQFF | TRBJ2-1 | - | TRBV7-9 | 14
CASATGRGQQETQYF | TRBJ2-5 | - | TRBV4-3 | 15
CASRPGQGAPDTQYF | TRBJ2-3 | once | TRBV5-4 | 15
CASDPAGGLHYGYTF | TRBJ1-2 | - | TRBV23-1 | 15
CASSSIGTGSYEQYF | TRBJ2-7 | once | TRBV6-1 | 15
CASSLRENTEAFF | TRBJ1-1 | - | TRBV27 | 13
CASSQDRSNEKLFF | TRBJ1-4 | - | TRBV4-3 | 14
CASTLAGGDTQYF | TRBJ2-3 | - | TRBV5-4 | 13
CASSSRGERGNEQFF | TRBJ2-1 | - | TRBV18 | 15
CASRRPGQGSNGYTF | TRBJ1-2 | - | TRBV6-5 | 15
CASSSMGTGDSPLHF | TRBJ1-6 | - | TRBV6-6 | 15
CASRRTGGEPQHF | TRBJ1-5 | - | TRBV19 | 13
CASTRQGKDSPLHF | TRBJ1-6 | few | TRBV6-5 | 14
CASSAHKGDWNEQYF | TRBJ2-7 | - | TRBV19 | 15
CASSKQGTDTQYF | TRBJ2-3 | - | TRBV6-5 | 13
CASSPGLSGNTIYF | TRBJ1-3 | once | TRBV27 | 14
CASSLVGEAYEQYF | TRBJ2-7 | - | TRBV5-4 | 14
CASSERARGTEAFF | TRBJ1-1 | - | TRBV6-5 | 14
CASREGRERGRGYTF | TRBJ1-2 | - | TRBV6-5 | 15
CASSEQTQETQYF | TRBJ2-5 | - | TRBV2 | 13
CASSLGGKNTEAFF | TRBJ1-1 | few | TRBV5-1 | 14
CASSSDRTYEQYF | TRBJ2-7 | - | TRBV7-2 | 13
CASSLSDRGRYEQYF | TRBJ2-7 | - | TRBV28 | 15
CASSLGILAESTDTQYF | TRBJ2-3 | - | TRBV11-2 | 17
CASSFASGGGYGYTF | TRBJ1-2 | - | TRBV5-6 | 15
CASSGPTGSVKSPLHF | TRBJ1-6 | - | TRBV5-4 | 16
CASSPNSHSPLHF | TRBJ1-6 | - | TRBV7-2 | 13
CASRTIPEVGSPLHF | TRBJ1-6 | - | TRBV5-4 | 15
CASSSGDAPYEQYF | - | - | TRBV7-3 | 14